These 7 T cell receptor beta chains share one sample of origin, sequenced in a study of diagnostic markers for celiac disease. From its re-call of the reads, TCRdb lists each CDR3 protein once, without DNA. This listing includes several hundred distinct CDR3 sequences. The specimen sequenced was either unsorted cells or a sorted T cell fraction (not recorded which). The receptors were sampled from a human donor. This table probably holds off-target reads from a library built for another chain.

This clonotype is called medium-sized based on its frequency. V gene TRBV5-1 combines with J gene TRBJ2-3; the TCRdb D gene call, TRBD2, has no DNA to confirm it. CDR1 SGHRS and CDR2 YFSETQ come from the germline V gene. The CDR3 has 19 residues. The CDR3: CASSISVMGLAAGTDTQYF.

Frequency places this clonotype as large. The chain uses TRBV7-2 and TRBJ1-1; the D call from TCRdb, TRBD1, cannot be confirmed without DNA. The CDR3 totals 14 residues. Germline V gene sequence: CDR1 SGHTA, CDR2 FQGNSA. CDR3 in amino acids: CASSLGQGTAGGFF.

This rearrangement joins TRBV6-5 to TRBJ1-3; TCRdb designates TRBD1, a call that cannot be tested without DNA. CDR1 and CDR2 from the germline V gene are MNHEY and SVGAGI. The CDR3 is 18 residues long. The CDR3 sequence is CASSYSRDRGHRGNTIYF.

The V and J genes are TRBV7-8 and TRBJ2-7; absent DNA, TCRdb's TRBD1 call cannot be checked. Germline assignment: CDR1 SGHVS and CDR2 FQNEAQ. The CDR3 extends over 14 amino acids. This chain's CDR3 is CASSLAGATYEQYF.

This clonotype is hyperexpanded by frequency. The chain recombines TRBV14 with TRBJ1-1; without DNA, the TCRdb call of TRBD1 cannot be checked. CDR1 is SGHDN and CDR2 is FVKESK in the germline V gene. The CDR3 consists of 14 residues. CDR3 loop: CASSQDGGYTEAFF.

The V gene is TRBV27, the J gene TRBJ1-1; TCRdb outputs TRBD1, but without DNA this stays unchecked. CDR3 length equals 12 residues. In germline, CDR1 is MNHEY, CDR2 SMNVEV (reference sequence). The CDR3 spells CASSFARGRAFF.

According to its frequency, this clonotype is medium-sized. The chain uses TRBV7-6 and TRBJ1-1. CDR3 size: 13 residues. From germline, CDR1 is SGHVS and CDR2 FNYEAQ. The CDR3 protein is CASSPDMNTEAFF.